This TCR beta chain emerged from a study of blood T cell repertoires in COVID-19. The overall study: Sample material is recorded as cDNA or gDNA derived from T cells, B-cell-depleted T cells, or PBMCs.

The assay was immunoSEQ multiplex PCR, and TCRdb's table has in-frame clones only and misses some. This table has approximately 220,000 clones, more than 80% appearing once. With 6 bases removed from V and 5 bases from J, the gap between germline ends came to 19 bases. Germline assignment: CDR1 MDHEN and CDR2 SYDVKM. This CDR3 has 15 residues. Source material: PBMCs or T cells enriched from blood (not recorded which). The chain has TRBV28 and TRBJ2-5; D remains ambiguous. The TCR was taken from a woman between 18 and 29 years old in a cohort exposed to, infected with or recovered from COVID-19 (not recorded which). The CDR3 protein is CASSPPFSSMETQYF. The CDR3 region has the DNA TGTGCCAGCAGCCCTCCCTTTAGTTCTATGGAGACCCAGTACTTC.